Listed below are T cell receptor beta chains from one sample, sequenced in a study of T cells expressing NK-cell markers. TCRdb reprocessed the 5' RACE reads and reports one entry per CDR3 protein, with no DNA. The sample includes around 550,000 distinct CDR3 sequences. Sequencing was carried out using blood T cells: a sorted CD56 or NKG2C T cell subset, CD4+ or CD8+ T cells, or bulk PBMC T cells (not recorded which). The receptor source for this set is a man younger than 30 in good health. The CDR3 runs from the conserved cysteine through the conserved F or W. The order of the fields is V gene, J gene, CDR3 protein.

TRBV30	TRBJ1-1	CAWSVHRVWNTEAFF
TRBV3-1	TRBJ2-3	CASSQDRAGGADTQYF
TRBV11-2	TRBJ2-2	CASSDRPNTGELFF
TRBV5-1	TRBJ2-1	CASSLGGLINEQFF
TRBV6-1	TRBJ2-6	CASTYRGSSGANVLTF
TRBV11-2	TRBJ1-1	CASSPAGQGNTEAFF
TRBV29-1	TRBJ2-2	CSVGREGLTGELFF
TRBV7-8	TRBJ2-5	CASSLRTSNQYF
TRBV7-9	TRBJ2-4	CVSSLKGLPGNIQYF
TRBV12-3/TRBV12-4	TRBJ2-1	CASSLPSGTPNNEQFF
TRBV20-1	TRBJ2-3	CSARDLLLIWDTQYF
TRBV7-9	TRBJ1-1	CASSSSGREAFF
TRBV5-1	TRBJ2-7	CASSLFTGNSYEQYF
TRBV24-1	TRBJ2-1	CATSMTEPYNEQFF
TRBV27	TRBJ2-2	CASNRPSGEVAGELFF
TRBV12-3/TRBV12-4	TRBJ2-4	CASSRTEKNIQYF
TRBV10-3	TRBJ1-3	CAITVAAGGSGNTIYF
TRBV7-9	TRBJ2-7	CASSLDKGEQYF
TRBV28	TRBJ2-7	CASSARTGARYEQYF
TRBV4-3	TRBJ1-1	CASSQDIAVNTEAFF
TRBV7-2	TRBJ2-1	CASSPLRGAGAEQFF
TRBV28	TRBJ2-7	CASSGILGTSGSWRDEQYF
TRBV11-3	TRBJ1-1	CASSLSSLQNTEAFF
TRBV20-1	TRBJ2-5	CSARDLAGGEEGLETQYF
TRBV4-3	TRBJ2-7	CASSQEGSVSYEQYF
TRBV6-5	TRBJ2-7	CASSYSLGRSYEQYF
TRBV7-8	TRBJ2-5	CASSSRTSGRTQYF
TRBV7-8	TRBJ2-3	CASSPPLLGRTQYF
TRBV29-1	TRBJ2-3	CSGTPGSLSGSNRYTQYF
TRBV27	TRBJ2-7	CASSNSATSYEQYF
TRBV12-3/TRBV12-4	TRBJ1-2	CASNARTGNYGYTF
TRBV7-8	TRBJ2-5	CASRQAGGGETQYF
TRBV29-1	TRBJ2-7	CSVGGYRRPVYEQYF
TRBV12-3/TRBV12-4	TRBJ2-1	CASSFPGLVYNEQFF
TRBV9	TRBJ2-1	CASSPQRGGTSGRVSYNEQFF
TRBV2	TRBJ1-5	CASSRQGPNQPQHF
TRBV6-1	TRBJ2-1	CASKEGLSYNEQFF
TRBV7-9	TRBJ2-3	CASSSLTSGVTDTQYF
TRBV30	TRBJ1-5	CAWSVSPLQGNQPQHF
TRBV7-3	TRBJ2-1	CASSGHSGSGVSYNEQFF
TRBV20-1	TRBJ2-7	CSASPYDLSEQYF
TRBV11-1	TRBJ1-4	CASSLGGSGLNSPLNEKLFF
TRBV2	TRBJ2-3	CASSPGLAGFTDTQYF
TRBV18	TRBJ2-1	CASSPPVGGGNEQFF
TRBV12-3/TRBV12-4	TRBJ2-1	CASSVVAGGPINEQFF
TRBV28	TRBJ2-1	CASSLSTAGGYEQFF
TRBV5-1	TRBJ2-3	CASKEGARLDTQYF
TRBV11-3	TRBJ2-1	CASSLAGVRTNEQFF
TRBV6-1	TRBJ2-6	CASSPTRANVLTF
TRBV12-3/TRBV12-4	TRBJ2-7	CASRLQSGSHYEQYF
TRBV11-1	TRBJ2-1	CASSLGFWNEQFF
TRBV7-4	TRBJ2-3	CASSSAGLEADTQYF
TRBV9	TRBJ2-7	CASSGGLQMYEEQYF